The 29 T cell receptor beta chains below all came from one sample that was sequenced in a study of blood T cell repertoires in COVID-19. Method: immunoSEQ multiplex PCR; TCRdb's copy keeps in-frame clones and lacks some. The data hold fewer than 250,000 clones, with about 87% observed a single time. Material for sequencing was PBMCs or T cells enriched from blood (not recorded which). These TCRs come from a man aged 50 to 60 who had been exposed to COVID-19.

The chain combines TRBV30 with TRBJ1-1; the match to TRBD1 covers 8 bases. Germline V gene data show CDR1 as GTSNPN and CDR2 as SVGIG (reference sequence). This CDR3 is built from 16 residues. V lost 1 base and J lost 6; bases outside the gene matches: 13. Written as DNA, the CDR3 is TGTGCCTGGAGTGACTGGACAGGGCGGGAGTTGGCTGAAGCTTTCTTT. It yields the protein CAWSDWTGRELAEAFF.

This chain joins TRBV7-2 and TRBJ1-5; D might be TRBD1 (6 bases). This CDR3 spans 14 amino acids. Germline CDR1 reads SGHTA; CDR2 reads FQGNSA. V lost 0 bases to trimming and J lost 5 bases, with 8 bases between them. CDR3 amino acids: CASSLAAGDQPQHF. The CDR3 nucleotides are TGTGCCAGCAGCTTAGCGGCAGGGGATCAGCCCCAGCATTTT.

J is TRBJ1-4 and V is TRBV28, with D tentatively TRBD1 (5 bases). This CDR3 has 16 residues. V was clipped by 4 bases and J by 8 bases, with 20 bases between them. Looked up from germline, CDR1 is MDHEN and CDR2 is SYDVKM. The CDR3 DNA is TGTGCCAGCAGTTCGCTCAGACAGCCGGCAGCGGAAAAACTGTTTTTT. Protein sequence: CASSSLRQPAAEKLFF.

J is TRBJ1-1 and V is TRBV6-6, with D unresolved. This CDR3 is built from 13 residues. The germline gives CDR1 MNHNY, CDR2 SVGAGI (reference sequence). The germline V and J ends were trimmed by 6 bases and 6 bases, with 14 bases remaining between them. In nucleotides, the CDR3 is TGTGCCAGCAGCCGCCGAGGTTTGGCTGAAGCTTTCTTT. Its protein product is CASSRRGLAEAFF.

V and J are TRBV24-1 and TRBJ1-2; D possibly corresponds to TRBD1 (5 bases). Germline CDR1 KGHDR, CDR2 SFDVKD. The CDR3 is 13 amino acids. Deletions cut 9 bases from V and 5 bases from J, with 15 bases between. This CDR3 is CATAPQGGYGYTF. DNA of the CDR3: TGTGCCACCGCGCCTCAGGGAGGTTATGGCTACACCTTC.

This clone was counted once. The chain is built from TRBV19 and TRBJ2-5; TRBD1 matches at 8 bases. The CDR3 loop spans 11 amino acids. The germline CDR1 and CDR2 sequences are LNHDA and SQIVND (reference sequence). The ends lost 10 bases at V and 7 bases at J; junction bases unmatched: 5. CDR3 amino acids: CATLTGATQYF. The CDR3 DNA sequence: TGTGCCACCTTGACAGGGGCGACCCAGTACTTC.

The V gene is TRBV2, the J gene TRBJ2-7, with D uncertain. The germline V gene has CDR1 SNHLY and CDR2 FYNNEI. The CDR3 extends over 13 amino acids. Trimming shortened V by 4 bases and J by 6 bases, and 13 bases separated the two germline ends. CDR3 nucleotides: TGTGCCAGCAGTGTTAGGCTAGTGGTCGAGCAGTACGTC. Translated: CASSVRLVVEQYV.

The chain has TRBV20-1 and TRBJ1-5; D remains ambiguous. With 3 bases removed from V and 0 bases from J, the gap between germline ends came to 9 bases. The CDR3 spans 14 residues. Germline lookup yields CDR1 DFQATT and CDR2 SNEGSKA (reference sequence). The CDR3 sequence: CSASHGISNQPQHF. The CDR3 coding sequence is TGCAGTGCTAGTCACGGTATTAGCAATCAGCCCCAGCATTTT.

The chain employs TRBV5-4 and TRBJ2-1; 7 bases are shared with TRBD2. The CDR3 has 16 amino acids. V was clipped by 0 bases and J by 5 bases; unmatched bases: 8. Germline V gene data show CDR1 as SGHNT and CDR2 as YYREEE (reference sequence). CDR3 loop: CASSLDGGRQNNEQFF. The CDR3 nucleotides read TGTGCCAGCAGCTTGGACGGCGGGAGACAGAACAATGAGCAGTTCTTC.

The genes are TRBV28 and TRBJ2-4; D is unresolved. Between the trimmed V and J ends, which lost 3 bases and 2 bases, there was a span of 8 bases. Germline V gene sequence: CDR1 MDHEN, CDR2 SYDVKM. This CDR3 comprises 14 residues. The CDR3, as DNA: TGTGCCAGCAGTTTCGCCAGTTCCAAAAACATTCAGTACTTC. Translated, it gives CASSFASSKNIQYF.

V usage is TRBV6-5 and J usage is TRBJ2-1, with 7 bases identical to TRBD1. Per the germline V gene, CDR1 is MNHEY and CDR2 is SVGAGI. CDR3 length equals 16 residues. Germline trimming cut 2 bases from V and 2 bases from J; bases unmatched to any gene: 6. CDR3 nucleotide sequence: TGTGCCAGCAGTTACATAGCCGGGACAGCCTACAATGAGCAGTTCTTC. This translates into CASSYIAGTAYNEQFF.

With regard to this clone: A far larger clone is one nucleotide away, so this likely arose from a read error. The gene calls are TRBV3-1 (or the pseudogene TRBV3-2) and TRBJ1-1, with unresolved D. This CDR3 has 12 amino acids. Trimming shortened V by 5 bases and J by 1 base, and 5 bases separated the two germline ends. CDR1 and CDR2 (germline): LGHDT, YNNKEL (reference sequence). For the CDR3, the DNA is TGTGCCAGCAGCTTCTCGAACACTGAAGCTTTCTTT. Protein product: CASSFSNTEAFF.

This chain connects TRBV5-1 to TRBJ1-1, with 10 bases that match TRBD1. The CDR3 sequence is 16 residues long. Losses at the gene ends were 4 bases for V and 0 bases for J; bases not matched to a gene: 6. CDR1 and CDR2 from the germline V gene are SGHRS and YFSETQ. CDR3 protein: CASSGGTGEMNTEAFF. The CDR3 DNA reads TGCGCCAGCAGCGGGGGGACAGGGGAAATGAACACTGAAGCTTTCTTT.

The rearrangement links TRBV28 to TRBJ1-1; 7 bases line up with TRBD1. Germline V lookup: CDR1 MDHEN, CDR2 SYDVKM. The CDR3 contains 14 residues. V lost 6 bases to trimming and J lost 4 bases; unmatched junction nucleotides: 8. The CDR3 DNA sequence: TGTGCCAGCAGACGACAGGGTTGGGGCACTGAAGCTTTCTTT. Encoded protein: CASRRQGWGTEAFF.

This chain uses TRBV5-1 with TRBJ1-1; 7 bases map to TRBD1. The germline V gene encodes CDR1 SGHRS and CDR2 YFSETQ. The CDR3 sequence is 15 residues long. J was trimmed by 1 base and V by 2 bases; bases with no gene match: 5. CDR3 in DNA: TGCGCCAGCAGCTTTAGGACAGGTGGGAACACTGAAGCTTTCTTT. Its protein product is CASSFRTGGNTEAFF.

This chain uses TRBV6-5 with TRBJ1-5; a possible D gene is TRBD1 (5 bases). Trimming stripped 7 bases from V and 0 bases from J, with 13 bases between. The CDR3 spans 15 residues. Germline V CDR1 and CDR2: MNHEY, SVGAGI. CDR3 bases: TGTGCCAGCAAGGAAAGGGGAAATAGCAATCAGCCCCAGCATTTT. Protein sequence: CASKERGNSNQPQHF.

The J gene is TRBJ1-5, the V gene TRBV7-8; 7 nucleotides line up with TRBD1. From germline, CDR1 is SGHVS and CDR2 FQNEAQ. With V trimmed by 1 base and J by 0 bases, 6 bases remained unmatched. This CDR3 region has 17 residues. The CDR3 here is CASSLVGQPRSNQPQHF. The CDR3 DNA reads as TGTGCCAGCAGCTTAGTGGGACAGCCACGTAGCAATCAGCCCCAGCATTTT.

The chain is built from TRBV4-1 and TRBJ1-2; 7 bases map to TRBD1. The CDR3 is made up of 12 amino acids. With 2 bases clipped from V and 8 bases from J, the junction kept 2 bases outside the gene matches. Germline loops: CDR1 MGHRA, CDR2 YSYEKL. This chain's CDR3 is CASSQKGAGYTF. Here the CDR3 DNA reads TGCGCCAGCAGCCAAAAGGGGGCGGGCTACACCTTC.

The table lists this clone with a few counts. Written as DNA, the CDR3 is TGTGCCAGCAGCTTAGGGAATAGGGAGGGAAGGTCTGGAAACACCATATATTTT. Translated, it gives CASSLGNREGRSGNTIYF. The chain joins TRBV7-9 to TRBJ1-3; D is undetermined. Deletions cut 1 base from V and 1 base from J, with 17 bases between. This CDR3 has 18 residues. In germline, CDR1 is SEHNR, CDR2 FQNEAQ (reference sequence).

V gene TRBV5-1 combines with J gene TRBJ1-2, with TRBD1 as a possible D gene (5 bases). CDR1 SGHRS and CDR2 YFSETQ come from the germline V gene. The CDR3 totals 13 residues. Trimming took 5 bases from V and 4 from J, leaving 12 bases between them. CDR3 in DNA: TGCGCCAGCAGTTCTGGACAATTCTATGGCTACACCTTC. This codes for CASSSGQFYGYTF.

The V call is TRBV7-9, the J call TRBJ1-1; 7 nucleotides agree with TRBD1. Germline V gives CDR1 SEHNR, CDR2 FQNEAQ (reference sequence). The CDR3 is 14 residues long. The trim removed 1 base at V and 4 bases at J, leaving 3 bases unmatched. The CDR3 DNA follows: TGTGCCAGCAGCTTAGACAGGGGCGTCACTGAAGCTTTCTTT. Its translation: CASSLDRGVTEAFF.

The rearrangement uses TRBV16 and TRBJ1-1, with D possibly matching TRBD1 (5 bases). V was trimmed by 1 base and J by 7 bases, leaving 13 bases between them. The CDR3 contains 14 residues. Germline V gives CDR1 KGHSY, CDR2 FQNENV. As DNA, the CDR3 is TGTGCCAGCAGCCAATATTCAGGGATTGGTGAAGCTTTCTTT. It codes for CASSQYSGIGEAFF.

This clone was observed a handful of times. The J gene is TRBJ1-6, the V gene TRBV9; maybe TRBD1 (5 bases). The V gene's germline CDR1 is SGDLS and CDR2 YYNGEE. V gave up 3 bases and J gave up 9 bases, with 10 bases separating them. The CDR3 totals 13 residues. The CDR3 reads CASSGGRGSPLHF. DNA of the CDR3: TGTGCCAGCAGCGGCGGAAGGGGTTCACCCCTCCACTTT.

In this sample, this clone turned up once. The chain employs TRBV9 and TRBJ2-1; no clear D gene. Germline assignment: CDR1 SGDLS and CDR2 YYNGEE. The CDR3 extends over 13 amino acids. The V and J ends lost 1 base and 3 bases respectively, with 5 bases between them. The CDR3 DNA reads TGTGCCAGCAGCGTACGCGACTACAATGAGCAGTTCTTC. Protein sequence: CASSVRDYNEQFF.

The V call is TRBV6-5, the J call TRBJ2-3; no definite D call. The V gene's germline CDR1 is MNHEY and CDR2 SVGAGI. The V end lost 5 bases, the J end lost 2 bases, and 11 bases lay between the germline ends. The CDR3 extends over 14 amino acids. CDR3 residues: CASSRYAVTDTQYF. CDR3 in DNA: TGTGCCAGCAGTCGTTACGCAGTCACAGATACGCAGTATTTT.

CDR3 bases: TGTGCCAGCAGCGCACAACTAGCGGGAGATATCCAGTACTTC. Protein product: CASSAQLAGDIQYF. The chain has TRBV13 and TRBJ2-5; 11 bases align to TRBD2. Losses at the gene ends were 5 bases for V and 10 bases for J; bases not matched to a gene: 9. Germline CDR1 reads PRHDT; CDR2 reads FYEKMQ (reference sequence). This CDR3 has 14 residues.

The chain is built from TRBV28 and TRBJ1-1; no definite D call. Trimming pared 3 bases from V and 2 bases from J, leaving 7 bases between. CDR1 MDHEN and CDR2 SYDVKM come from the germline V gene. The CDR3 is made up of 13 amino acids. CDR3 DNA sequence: TGTGCCAGCAGTTTTGGCAGTAACACTGAAGCTTTCTTT. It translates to CASSFGSNTEAFF.

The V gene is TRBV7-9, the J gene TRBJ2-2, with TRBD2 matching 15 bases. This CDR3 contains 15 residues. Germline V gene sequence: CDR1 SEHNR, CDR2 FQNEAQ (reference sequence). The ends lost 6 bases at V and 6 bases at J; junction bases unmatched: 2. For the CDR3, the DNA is TGTGCCAGCAGGGGACTAGCGGGAGGTGCCGGGGAGCTGTTTTTT. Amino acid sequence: CASRGLAGGAGELFF. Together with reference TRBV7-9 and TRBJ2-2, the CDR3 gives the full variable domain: DTGVSQNPRHKITKRGQNVTFRCDPISEHNRLYWYRQTLGQGPEFLTYFQNEAQLEKSRLLSDRFSAERPKGSFSTLEIQRTEQGDSAMYLCASRGLAGGAGELFFGEGSRLTVL.

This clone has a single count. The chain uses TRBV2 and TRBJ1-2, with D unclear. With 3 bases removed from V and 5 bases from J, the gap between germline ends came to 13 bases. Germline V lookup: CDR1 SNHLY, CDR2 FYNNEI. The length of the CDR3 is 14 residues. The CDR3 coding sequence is TGTGCCAGCAGTGAGGAGGGTATACGATATGGCTACACCTTC. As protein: CASSEEGIRYGYTF.